Below, one T cell receptor beta chain is given with its context. How the authors handled the data: The assay estimated nucleated cells by amplifying reference gene primers. TCRdb keeps only in-frame clones here, not all; method: immunoSEQ multiplex PCR. V, J and clone size were drawn from that table, and D and trimming were deduced from the DNA. The repertoire holds about 80,000 clones, with almost 85% as singletons. These data come from a study of blood T cell repertoires in COVID-19. Study-wide context: Samples representing acute and convalescent COVID-19 were sourced from the United States, Italy and Spain. T cells, B-cell-depleted T cells, or PBMCs supplied cDNA or gDNA.

Germline V CDR1 and CDR2: GTSNPN, SVGIG (reference sequence). Trimming cost V 5 bases and J 1 base, with 11 bases left between them. The CDR3 is made up of 13 amino acids. This TCR was recovered from an elderly man with acute or convalescent COVID-19. What was sequenced was peripheral blood. The V gene is TRBV30, the J gene TRBJ1-1; D may be TRBD1 (6 bases). The CDR3 coding sequence is TGTGCCTGGTGCGGGGGGCCGAACACTGAAGCTTTCTTT. This gives the protein CAWCGGPNTEAFF.